The sequence of this T cell receptor beta chain was determined in a study of T cells in tuberculosis. Overall study results and limits: Smaller alpha distances in active tuberculosis partly reflected shorter CDR3-alpha lengths.

Libraries were prepared by immunoSEQ multiplex PCR; TCRdb keeps only in-frame clonotypes and omits some of them. Of 30,000 to 35,000 clones detected, under 98% appear once; the ten largest clones hold roughly 6%. To note about this clone: Its specificity is unknown.

Looked up from germline, CDR1 is KGHSH and CDR2 is LQKENI. V lost 3 bases to trimming and J lost 0 bases, with 17 bases between them. This CDR3 comprises 17 residues. The material sequenced was PBMCs. This clonotype was sampled from a donor under 30 with latent tuberculosis or without tuberculosis infection. The chain recombines TRBV18 with TRBJ1-1; a weak D match, TRBD1 (5 bases). The CDR3, as DNA: TGTGCCAGCTCACCCCTGGGGGGGGGTCGAATGAACACTGAAGCTTTCTTT. Translation gives CASSPLGGGRMNTEAFF.